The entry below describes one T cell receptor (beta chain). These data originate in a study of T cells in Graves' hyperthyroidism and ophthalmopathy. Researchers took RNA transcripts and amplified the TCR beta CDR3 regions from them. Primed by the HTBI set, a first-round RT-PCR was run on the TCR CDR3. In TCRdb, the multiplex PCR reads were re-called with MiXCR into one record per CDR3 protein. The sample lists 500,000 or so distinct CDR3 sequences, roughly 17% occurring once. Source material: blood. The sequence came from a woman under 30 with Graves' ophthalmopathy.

CDR3 sequence: CASSFLASGGAWRNEQFF. The CDR3 DNA follows: TGTGCCAGCAGTTTTCTGGCTAGCGGGGGGGCATGGCGCAATGAGCAGTTCTTC. This chain links TRBV28 with TRBJ2-1; 12 bases are a match to TRBD2. This CDR3 has 18 amino acids. The germline V gene has CDR1 MDHEN and CDR2 SYDVKM. V dropped 3 bases and J dropped 6; count of bases not matched to a gene: 12.